Listed below are T cell receptor beta chains from one sample, sequenced in a study of blood T cell repertoires in COVID-19. The method was immunoSEQ multiplex PCR; TCRdb's version includes in-frame clones alone and lacks a portion of them. This sample carries around 250,000 clones, 70% to 90% of them seen once, and the ten largest clones take over 6%. Sequencing was performed on peripheral blood. The receptors were sampled from a woman aged 70-85 years with active or convalescent COVID-19. Both conserved end residues are part of each CDR3.

v_call: TRBV21-1
cdr3_aa: CASSKEPSGTDTQYF

v_call: TRBV19
cdr3_aa: CASSIGGTANTEAFF

v_call: TRBV10-3
cdr3_aa: CAISEDSEKLFF

v_call: TRBV7-9
cdr3_aa: CASSSSSGGGGNQPQHF

v_call: TRBV7-2
cdr3_aa: CASSAGGGLYNEQFF

v_call: TRBV9
cdr3_aa: CASSRDRGYTSNQPQHF

v_call: TRBV19
cdr3_aa: CASCPGQGNQPQHF

v_call: TRBV5-3
cdr3_aa: CARSYHRVPYEQYF

v_call: TRBV20-1
cdr3_aa: CSASGGGAGELFF

v_call: TRBV2
cdr3_aa: CASGTSGGRNEQFF

v_call: TRBV24-1
cdr3_aa: CATSPRDSFNYGYTF

v_call: TRBV7-9
cdr3_aa: CASSLDEWGRSYGYTF

v_call: TRBV4-3
cdr3_aa: CASSPSSFSGNTIYF

v_call: TRBV9
cdr3_aa: CASRNGSYGYTF

v_call: TRBV6-4
cdr3_aa: CASSEGGQTNEKLFF

v_call: TRBV7-8
cdr3_aa: CASSLLDRGWKPQHF

v_call: TRBV4-1
cdr3_aa: CASSQVGINYGYTF

v_call: TRBV25-1
cdr3_aa: CASSGRDRSQFLAYEQYF

v_call: TRBV24-1
cdr3_aa: CATSDLKGGAGGYTF

v_call: TRBV2
cdr3_aa: CATVLDRDSPLHF

v_call: TRBV10-3
cdr3_aa: CAISENRGAFF

v_call: TRBV7-9
cdr3_aa: CASSPSGGWYEQYF

v_call: TRBV6-2/TRBV6-3
cdr3_aa: CASIPSARQTYGYTF